These 27 T cell receptor beta chains were sequenced from one sample in a study of T cells in Graves' hyperthyroidism and ophthalmopathy. TCR beta CDR3 regions were amplified from RNA. The HTBI primer set was used in a first-round RT-PCR of the TCR CDR3. TCRdb itself ran the multiplex PCR reads through MiXCR, one entry per CDR3 protein. This table has fewer than 350,000 distinct CDR3 sequences, 15% to 20% appearing once. The sample taken for sequencing was blood. The receptor set was obtained from a woman aged 40 to 50 with Graves' ophthalmopathy.

J is TRBJ1-2 and V is TRBV28; TRBD1 aligns across 8 bases. The CDR3 sequence is 13 residues long. Germline CDR1 is MDHEN and CDR2 is SYDVKM. Unmatched junction bases numbered 3, after V lost 5 bases and J lost 4 bases. CDR3 in amino acids: CASSIGTGYGYTF. As DNA, the CDR3 is TGTGCCAGCAGTATCGGGACAGGCTATGGCTACACCTTC.

This clonotype has at least ten counts. The chain has TRBV11-2 and TRBJ2-7; D ambiguous. The ends were cut back, 5 bases at V and 2 bases at J, with 10 bases in the middle. CDR3 length: 13 residues. Germline V lookup: CDR1 SGHAT, CDR2 FQNNGV. CDR3 in DNA: TGTGCCAGCAGCGCCCCCGGCCCCTACGAGCAGTACTTC. It encodes CASSAPGPYEQYF.

This clonotype was observed at least ten times. The chain uses TRBV5-1 and TRBJ1-2; D is ambiguous. V was shortened by 5 bases and J by 3 bases, with 14 bases between the two germline ends. Germline values: CDR1 SGHRS, CDR2 YFSETQ. The CDR3 has 14 amino acids. CDR3 sequence: CASRVTGFDYGYTF. CDR3 sequence (DNA): TGCGCCAGCAGAGTGACGGGATTTGACTATGGCTACACCTTC.

This clonotype came up many times. The chain combines TRBV6-1 with TRBJ1-5; 10 bases line up with TRBD1. The J segment lost 6 bases and the V segment lost 7 bases, leaving 15 bases of the junction unmatched. Germline CDR1 MNHNS, CDR2 SASEGT. The CDR3 is 17 amino acids. The CDR3, as DNA: TGTGCCAGCAAAGAAGCGCCCGGACAGGGGGACGGTCAGCCCCAGCATTTT. Protein product: CASKEAPGQGDGQPQHF.

This clonotype was observed many times. The rearrangement joins TRBV29-1 to TRBJ2-7; D uncertain. V was clipped by 6 bases and J by 0 bases, with 12 bases between them. Germline CDR1 and CDR2: SQVTM and ANQGSEA. This CDR3 has 13 residues. The CDR3 spells CSVRTPNSYEQYF. Here the CDR3 DNA reads TGCAGCGTGCGCACTCCGAACTCCTACGAGCAGTACTTC.

This clonotype was seen at least ten times. This chain uses TRBV6-1 with TRBJ1-5; the D is unclear. The CDR3 has 12 amino acids. From germline, CDR1 is MNHNS and CDR2 SASEGT. V was cut by 4 bases and J by 4 bases, with 5 bases left in between. For the CDR3, the DNA is TGTGCCAGCAGTGCAGTAAATCAGCCCCAGCATTTT. Amino acids: CASSAVNQPQHF.

The chain couples TRBV10-3 to TRBJ1-2, with D tentatively TRBD1 (6 bases). The germline CDR1 and CDR2 sequences are ENHRY and SYGVKD. V was pared by 4 bases and J by 8 bases, with 14 bases between. This CDR3 has 13 amino acids. CDR3 amino acids: CAISVSGEGGYTF. In DNA form, the CDR3 reads TGTGCCATCAGTGTCTCAGGGGAGGGCGGCTACACCTTC.

There are many counts of this clonotype. V and J are TRBV24-1 and TRBJ2-3; D is unclear. Germline V gene data show CDR1 as KGHDR and CDR2 as SFDVKD. The CDR3 has 13 residues. Trimming removed 4 bases from V and 1 base from J, with 5 bases in between. CDR3 loop: CATSDLRTDTQYF. The CDR3 DNA reads as TGTGCCACCAGTGACCTTCGCACAGATACGCAGTATTTT.

This clonotype was detected many times. This chain connects TRBV12-3 or TRBV12-4 to TRBJ2-2; 7 bases match TRBD1. This CDR3 contains 15 residues. Trimming removed 6 bases from V and 5 bases from J; junction bases left unmatched: 9. CDR3 in DNA: TGTGCCAGCAGGAGCCGGGACAGCAGTACCGGGGAGCTGTTTTTT. The encoded protein is CASRSRDSSTGELFF.

This clonotype occurred many times. The CDR3 sequence: CASSYGTARNTEAFF. The CDR3 DNA reads as TGTGCCAGCAGTTACGGGACAGCAAGGAACACTGAAGCTTTCTTT. V usage is TRBV6-2 or TRBV6-3 and J usage is TRBJ1-1, with 7 bases aligning to TRBD1. V shed 2 bases and J 1 base; nucleotides not matched to a gene: 4. This CDR3 has 15 amino acids. Germline V gene lookup returns CDR1 MNHEY and CDR2 SVGEGT.

Ten or more counts support this clonotype. This chain joins TRBV6-5 and TRBJ2-4; tentatively, D is TRBD1 or TRBD2 (6 bases each). V lost 8 bases to trimming and J lost 2 bases, with 13 bases between them. This CDR3 has 14 residues. CDR1 is MNHEY, CDR2 SVGAGI, per germline. This CDR3 reads CASSGARSKNIQYF. CDR3 DNA sequence: TGTGCCAGCTCGGGGGCGCGTTCCAAAAACATTCAGTACTTC.

This chain connects TRBV27 to TRBJ2-7; tentative D call: TRBD2 (5 bases). The CDR3 sequence is 17 residues long. CDR1 and CDR2 from the germline V gene are MNHEY and SMNVEV (reference sequence). V was clipped by 5 bases and J by 6 bases, with 26 bases between them. The CDR3 spells CASSHHLLGMTTLEQYF. The CDR3 coding sequence is TGTGCCAGCAGTCACCACCTCCTCGGGATGACCACTCTCGAGCAGTACTTC.

The table lists this clonotype with many counts. The gene calls are TRBV3-1 and TRBJ1-5; D unresolved. Germline V lookup: CDR1 LGHDT, CDR2 YNNKEL (reference sequence). This CDR3 has 13 residues. Between the trimmed V and J ends, which lost 0 bases and 6 bases, there was a span of 6 bases. The CDR3 DNA reads TGTGCCAGCAGCCAAGATTTGGGTCAGCCCCAGCATTTT. Its translation is CASSQDLGQPQHF.

In this sample, this clonotype turned up many times. The chain combines TRBV4-3 with TRBJ2-7; D unresolved. The CDR3 spans 14 residues. Trimming took off 1 base at V and 5 bases at J, with 12 bases between the two ends. Germline V gene lookup returns CDR1 LGHNA and CDR2 YSLEER. Here the CDR3 reads CASSQGWGRDEQYF. The CDR3 nucleotides read TGCGCCAGCAGCCAAGGGTGGGGTCGGGACGAGCAGTACTTC.

This clonotype showed up many times. Written as DNA, the CDR3 is TGTGCCAGCAGTTTGAGCGGGAAGAACACCGGGGAGCTGTTTTTT. Translation gives CASSLSGKNTGELFF. This chain joins TRBV12-3 or TRBV12-4 and TRBJ2-2, with 7 nucleotides matching TRBD2. The ends lost 3 bases at V and 1 base at J; junction bases unmatched: 2. The CDR3 is 15 residues long.

This clonotype was seen repeatedly, ten times or more. The V gene is TRBV6-2 or TRBV6-3, the J gene TRBJ2-6; TRBD2 matches at 10 bases. This CDR3 comprises 20 residues. Germline V lookup: CDR1 MNHEY, CDR2 SVGEGT. V shed 0 bases and J 2 bases; nucleotides not matched to a gene: 10. Written as DNA, the CDR3 is TGTGCCAGCAGTTACTCGAGTACAACTAGCGGGGATCCTGGGGCCAACGTCCTGACTTTC. Amino acid sequence: CASSYSSTTSGDPGANVLTF.

With respect to this clonotype: Just one base apart from a much larger clone, this may be a read error. J is TRBJ1-5 and V is TRBV27; D gene ambiguous. Trimming left V 5 bases short and J 3 bases short, with 20 bases between. The germline gives CDR1 MNHEY, CDR2 SMNVEV (reference sequence). This CDR3 has 17 amino acids. The chain's CDR3 is CASSHRSTEVFNQPQHF. In DNA, the CDR3 is TGTGCCAGCAGTCACCGATCCACAGAGGTCTTCAATCAGCCCCAGCATTTT.

This clonotype was observed at least ten times. This chain links TRBV29-1 with TRBJ2-7; D not certain. Germline V gene lookup returns CDR1 SQVTM and CDR2 ANQGSEA. V lost 7 bases and J lost 2, with 9 bases in between. The CDR3 is made up of 11 amino acids. CDR3 amino acids: CSARVAYEQYF. CDR3 coding DNA: TGCAGCGCGCGTGTGGCCTACGAGCAGTACTTC.

This clonotype was counted ten times or more. The gene calls are TRBV28 and TRBJ2-7, with D perhaps matching TRBD2 (6 bases). Germline V lookup: CDR1 MDHEN, CDR2 SYDVKM. V was trimmed by 5 bases and J by 2 bases, leaving 7 bases between them. The CDR3 is 12 residues long. CDR3 coding DNA: TGTGCCAGCAGTGGAGGGCCCTACGAGCAGTACTTC. This gives the protein CASSGGPYEQYF.

This clonotype appeared many times. This chain connects TRBV7-8 to TRBJ1-2; a weak D match, TRBD1 (5 bases). Trimming left V 6 bases short and J 8 bases short, with 25 bases between. The CDR3 consists of 16 residues. The V gene's germline CDR1 is SGHVS and CDR2 FQNEAQ. CDR3 DNA: TGTGCCAGCAGTACTATTCGGGGACCCTTCCCTCAGGGCTACACCTTC. This codes for CASSTIRGPFPQGYTF.

In regard to this clonotype: The junction does not match germline at one end; this may be a read error. The genes are TRBV6-1 and TRBJ1-4; perhaps TRBD1 as D (6 bases). CDR1 is MNHNS and CDR2 is SASEGT in the germline V gene. The CDR3 spans 10 residues. The CDR3 reads CASYREKLYF. The CDR3 DNA reads TGTGCCAGCTACAGGGAAAAACTGTACTTT.

This clonotype was seen repeatedly, ten times or more. The chain is built from TRBV5-1 and TRBJ2-2, with unresolved D. The CDR3 totals 16 residues. With 3 bases removed from V and 7 bases from J, the gap between germline ends came to 19 bases. The germline gives CDR1 SGHRS, CDR2 YFSETQ. The CDR3 sequence: CASSYKDYSLYGELFF. CDR3 DNA: TGCGCCAGCAGCTACAAAGATTATAGCCTATACGGGGAGCTGTTTTTT.

This sequence joins TRBV5-1 and TRBJ1-1, with 9 bases that match TRBD1. Per the germline V gene, CDR1 is SGHRS and CDR2 is YFSETQ. V shed 3 bases, J shed 6 bases, and the junction held 6 bases outside the gene matches. The CDR3 runs to 14 residues. The CDR3 reads CASSSGQGRPEAFF. CDR3 sequence (DNA): TGCGCCAGCAGCTCCGGACAGGGGAGGCCTGAAGCTTTCTTT.

This clonotype was picked up many times. V gene TRBV7-9 combines with J gene TRBJ1-2; TRBD1 matches at 7 bases. This CDR3 contains 13 residues. Losses at the gene ends were 5 bases for V and 8 bases for J; bases not matched to a gene: 8. Germline V gene data show CDR1 as SEHNR and CDR2 as FQNEAQ (reference sequence). CDR3: CASSGEGASGYTF. CDR3 coding DNA: TGTGCCAGCAGCGGTGAGGGGGCTAGCGGCTACACCTTC. Variable domain in full (rest from reference TRBV7-9 and TRBJ1-2): DTGVSQNPRHKITKRGQNVTFRCDPISEHNRLYWYRQTLGQGPEFLTYFQNEAQLEKSRLLSDRFSAERPKGSFSTLEIQRTEQGDSAMYLCASSGEGASGYTFGSGTRLTVV.

This clonotype has a count of ten or more. This chain links TRBV30 with TRBJ2-7, with D perhaps TRBD2 (5 bases). This CDR3 has 10 amino acids. Between the trimmed V and J ends, which lost 5 bases and 4 bases, there was a span of 6 bases. CDR1 is GTSNPN, CDR2 SVGIG, per germline (reference sequence). The DNA for the CDR3 is TGTGCCTGGGGACTGTACGAGCAGTACTTC. Encoded protein: CAWGLYEQYF. Complete variable domain (other parts from reference TRBV30 and TRBJ2-7): SQTIHQWPATLVQPVGSPLSLECTVEGTSNPNLYWYRQAAGRGLQLLFYSVGIGQISSEVPQNLSASRPQDRQFILSSKKLLLSDSGFYLCAWGLYEQYFGPGTRLTVT.

This clonotype was recorded many times. This chain connects TRBV15 to TRBJ2-2, with D possibly TRBD1 on 6 matching bases. From germline, CDR1 is LNHNV and CDR2 YYDKDF (reference sequence). The germline V and J ends were trimmed by 0 bases and 7 bases, with 12 bases remaining between them. This CDR3 spans 15 amino acids. Written as DNA, the CDR3 is TGTGCCACCAGCAGAGAACTGGGACAAATCGGGGAGCTGTTTTTT. As protein: CATSRELGQIGELFF.

This clonotype came up many times. V and J are TRBV11-2 and TRBJ2-7, with TRBD2 matching over 10 bases. The ends lost 0 bases at V and 1 base at J; junction bases unmatched: 15. CDR1 and CDR2 (germline): SGHAT, FQNNGV. The CDR3 has 20 residues. The CDR3 DNA sequence: TGTGCCAGCAGCTTAGAGGCTCGAATAGCGGGAGGCCGGAGGTCCTACGAGCAGTACTTC. Translating gives CASSLEARIAGGRRSYEQYF.